This record covers a single T cell receptor (beta chain). Its specific antigen is unknown. Per-base quality was not reported, and no clone a single base away is much larger than it. According to the germline V gene (reference sequence), CDR1 reads DFQATT and CDR2 reads SNEGSKA. The CDR3 sequence holds 16 residues, the cysteine and phenylalanine included. Solely the CDR3 DNA is kept, with 48 bases framed from the first base. V lost 1 base and J lost 0 bases; the stretch between them is 15 bases long. This sample is part of a study of regulatory T cells in long-lasting Graves disease (TCRdb year 2021). Looking at the study overall: In the newly diagnosed Graves' disease group, patients had been taking antithyroid drugs for less than 3 months. This study used TCR sequencing and RNA sequencing of peripheral blood to compare persistent Graves' disease patients against newly diagnosed Graves' disease patients. The study was conducted in China and was registered as a clinical trial. A total of roughly 33 samples underwent TCR sequencing: about 13 from persistent and roughly 20 from newly diagnosed Graves' disease patients.

The library was prepared using multiplex PCR. Data came from an Illumina HiSeq 4000. To build TCR beta libraries, CDR3 regions were amplified by Arm-PCR using iRepertoire HTBI primers. Gel purification was performed on PCR products prior to sequencing. The original pipeline was this. Across samples, fewer than 70 TRBV and approximately 15 TRBJ segments were identified and used for gene usage analysis of CDR3 amino acid clonotypes. COPE and FqMerger were used to merge filtered high-quality paired reads into contigs. BLAST was used to align contigs to IMGT TRBV, TRBD and TRBJ reference genes, and CDR3 was defined according to IMGT. Any clonotype with a frequency above 0.1% was classified as a highly expanded clone. Shannon entropy served as the measure of repertoire diversity, while the Gini coefficient captured V-J evenness. A clonotype was considered public if more than one individual shared it. The public reads were reprocessed in TCRdb via fastp at Q25 and MiXCR, keeping in-frame beta chains. Every entry covers one CDR3 protein and lists the most common genes and DNA from its rows. The V and J calls reflect TCRdb's pipeline rather than the authors' work. The sample table shows approximately 540,000 distinct CDR3 sequences, and more than 10% are seen once. Over 7% of the sample lies in the top ten.

Beyond this particular receptor, the publication reports: Only peripheral blood was studied, because thyroid tissue, the primary lesion, was inaccessible. Persistent Graves' disease patients showed lower TCR Shannon entropy and fewer highly expanded clones than newly diagnosed patients, suggesting clonal expansion. Patients with persistent disease shared more public clonotypes (about 2,700) than newly diagnosed patients did (more than 900). Sequencing and analysis were restricted to the TCR beta chain. The authors acknowledged the small sample size as a limitation that may reduce accuracy. Persistent disease showed preferential use of TRBV28, TRBJ1-2 and TRBJ2-5, whereas newly diagnosed disease favored TRBV20-1 and TRBJ2-1.

Interpreted using the paper, the time point label stands for: newly diagnosed GD, antithyroid drugs for less than 3 months. For both TCR sequencing and RNA sequencing, RNA was extracted from PBMCs in TRIzol. The diagnosis of Graves' disease followed American Thyroid Association guidelines. Patients were recruited from an endocrinology department in Xi'an, China. Each patient gave around 9.2 milliliters of peripheral blood, collected in an EDTA anticoagulant tube. Ficoll Paque Plus density gradient separation was used to isolate PBMCs, and no additional T cell sorting was done. An Agilent 2100 Bioanalyzer and agarose gel were used to check RNA quality, and a NanoDrop 2000 was used to measure RNA concentration. These sequences were also reported in another study, on T cells in Graves' hyperthyroidism and ophthalmopathy. That second report states: Graves' hyperthyroidism was defined as stable when no progression to ophthalmopathy occurred over 18 months of follow-up. Hyperthyroidism patients were newly diagnosed, had a disease duration of under 2 months, and were aged 18 to 65 years. Any patient with an uncontrolled infection, another autoimmune disease, pregnancy or lactation was excluded. Diagnoses were based on clinical symptoms, serum thyroxine and TRAb, thyroid ultrasound and orbital computed tomography. The first round of RT-PCR for the TCR CDR3 was performed with the HTBI primer set and the Qiagen OneStep RT-PCR kit. Most expanded thyroid clonotypes (frequency above 0.001) were also detected in blood, suggesting blood repertoires may reflect thyroid immune responses. In cross-validation, a model built on a 13 V-J signature told ophthalmopathy apart from stable hyperthyroidism with 85% to 90% sensitivity and around 83% specificity, and in testing the same model reached 80%/75%. In validation, the model predicted progression to ophthalmopathy a median of around six months before onset, with roughly 71% sensitivity and roughly 73% specificity. To identify distinguishing TCR V-J signatures, a discovery cohort of some 100 patients was used, comprising 43 with Graves' ophthalmopathy and around 60 with stable Graves' hyperthyroidism. An independent validation cohort of around 19 hyperthyroidism patients and approximately 17 patients who later progressed to ophthalmopathy tested prospective prediction of ophthalmopathy. The 100 or so discovery patients were divided at random into training and test sets in a 7:3 ratio. Thyroid tissue and blood T-cell repertoires from six Graves' hyperthyroidism patients were also compared in the study. After sampling, hyperthyroidism patients received methimazole starting at 30 mg daily, and ophthalmopathy patients received high-dose intravenous methylprednisolone. The libraries were constructed in a second round of multiplex PCR and then size-selected and purified. The libraries were sequenced on an Illumina HiSeq2000 using paired-end 100 bp reads. SOAPnuke was used to process the raw data, with reads discarded if the reads contained adapters or uncalled bases, had a mean Phred below 15, or lacked an exact constant-primer or identifier match. COPE v1.2.5 was used to merge the high-quality paired reads, and each unique nucleotide sequence was defined as a clonotype. MiTCR v1.1 was used to align the clonotypes against IMGT TRBV, TRBD and TRBJ reference segments. The analysis included only V-J combinations with a frequency above 0.0001, which together covered 99% to 99.2% of the repertoires. The TCS score was defined as F50 (clonal expansion) divided by E x V (chaos), with BLOSUM62-based TCRdist calculated between CDR3 peptides within each V-J. Welch's t-statistics and random forest reduced around 520 V-J features to 10 to 15, which were used in a naive Bayes classifier (R e1071). Sample size was not statistically predetermined, and blinding of investigators to group allocation was not performed. The paper reports TCR Vbeta CDR3 sequencing of more than 120 peripheral blood samples: some 41 ophthalmopathy, roughly 80 hyperthyroidism and around 17 progressor patients.

The sample consisted of peripheral blood mononuclear cells (PBMCs), taken at new diagnosis, from a patient treated with antithyroid drugs. This receptor was taken from a woman aged 25-40 years with Graves disease. Donor details come from another sample of the same person, matched by shared clones. Here the chain combines TRBV20-1 and TRBJ1-1; no D segment can be confidently identified. The DNA sequence is given as TGCAGTGCTAGAGTCCCCCCAACAAGAATGAACACTGAAGCTTTCTTT. This translates into CSARVPPTRMNTEAFF.